This TCR beta chain was profiled in a study of control samples from healthy donors and cancer patients (TCRdb year 2020). The library was generated by the immunoSEQ multiplex PCR assay. The clones in this table, taken by TCRdb from immuneACCESS, are in-frame only. Not every clone is retained; where verified, under half of the shortfall comes from an unresolved V gene, and the cause of the rest is unknown. The sample profile shows about 97,000 clones; around 89% of them were found once. The top ten constitute 7.8% of the sample. On this clone itself: The antigen it recognizes is unknown. Base qualities were left out, and no much larger clone turns up one base away.

Sequencing was done on a sample of blood. This receptor was obtained from a man between 25 and 39 years old in good health.

The CDR3 reads as follows: CASSSDSTEKLFF. The DNA sequence is as follows: TGCGCCAGCAGCTCGGACAGTACTGAAAAACTGTTTTTT. The rearranged chain carries TRBV5-1 and TRBJ1-4; TRBD1 could be the D gene, as 6 bases match. The CDR3 starts with the cysteine, ends with the phenylalanine, and has 13 residues. The kept DNA is CDR3 alone, 39 bases in frame from the first base. The V and J ends are trimmed by 3 bases and 7 bases, leaving 10 bases between them. Looking up the germline V gene yields CDR1 SGHRS and CDR2 YFSETQ.